These 25 T cell receptor beta chains came from one sample sequenced in a study of blood T cells in healthy people across ages. Using a J-beta primer mix together with a sample-barcoded 5' primer, a second PCR was run for about 6 to 11 cycles. Each CDR3 protein gets one entry after TCRdb re-called the 5' RACE reads with MiXCR. The sample has some 1,500,000 distinct CDR3 sequences; approximately 39% are singletons. Sequencing used blood. These receptors were collected from a woman between 18 and 29 years old in good health.

This clonotype appeared a few times. This may be a read error, as it is one base from a much larger clone. The chain carries TRBV20-1 and TRBJ2-1; 8 bases match TRBD2. Germline CDR1 DFQATT, CDR2 SNEGSKA (reference sequence). The CDR3 contains 15 residues. V trimming: 7 bases; J trimming: 0 bases; junction bases outside the gene matches: 8. The CDR3 DNA reads as TGCAGTGATAAGGCTAGCGGGCGCTCCTACAATGAGCAGTTCTTC. Its protein product is CSDKASGRSYNEQFF.

This clonotype was picked up a small number of times. The V and J genes are TRBV4-1 and TRBJ2-1; possible D gene TRBD2, 5 bases. There are 15 residues in the CDR3. Germline CDR1 is MGHRA and CDR2 is YSYEKL. Trimming cost V 4 bases and J 2 bases, with 12 bases left between them. This CDR3 is CASSLYGVPYNEQFF. The CDR3 DNA reads as TGCGCCAGCAGCCTCTACGGGGTTCCCTACAATGAGCAGTTCTTC.

The sample holds one count of this clonotype. J is TRBJ2-2 and V is TRBV24-1, with D hard to call. This CDR3 contains 17 residues. Per the germline V gene, CDR1 is KGHDR and CDR2 is SFDVKD. Trimming removed 5 bases at V and 0 bases at J, with 15 bases between. Written as DNA, the CDR3 is TGTGCCACCAGTGGAGTCCCGCTCTATACGAACACCGGGGAGCTGTTTTTT. Translating gives CATSGVPLYTNTGELFF.

This clonotype appeared a few times. The chain uses TRBV7-2 and TRBJ2-4; 8 positions match TRBD2. The CDR3 is 17 residues long. Germline V CDR1 and CDR2: SGHTA, FQGNSA. Losses at the gene ends were 0 bases for V and 1 base for J; bases not matched to a gene: 5. CDR3 in DNA: TGTGCCAGCAGCTTAGCCGCGGGCGGGAGGGCCAAAAACATTCAGTACTTC. This encodes CASSLAAGGRAKNIQYF. Supplemented by reference TRBV7-2 and TRBJ2-4, the full variable domain reads GAGVSQSPSNKVTEKGKDVELRCDPISGHTALYWYRQSLGQGLEFLIYFQGNSAPDKSGLPSDRFSAERTGGSVSTLTIQRTQQEDSAVYLCASSLAAGGRAKNIQYFGAGTRLSVL.

This clonotype has just a few counts. V and J are TRBV12-3 or TRBV12-4 and TRBJ2-1; a possible D gene is TRBD1 (6 bases). There are 15 residues in the CDR3. V was pared by 7 bases and J by 6 bases, with 19 bases between. CDR3 protein: CASMWDTGISNEQFF. The CDR3 bases are TGTGCCAGCATGTGGGACACGGGTATCTCCAATGAGCAGTTCTTC.

The sample holds a few counts of this clonotype. V usage is TRBV5-1 and J usage is TRBJ2-1, with D possibly being TRBD2 (6 bases). Germline V gives CDR1 SGHRS, CDR2 YFSETQ. V lost 2 bases and J lost 13, with 13 bases in between. The CDR3 consists of 12 residues. The chain's CDR3 is CASSFGRDSQFF. In DNA, the CDR3 is TGCGCCAGCAGCTTTGGACGGGACTCTCAGTTCTTC.

The chain joins TRBV4-3 to TRBJ2-5; TRBD2 matches 11 bases. The CDR3 runs 16 residues. V trimming: 0 bases; J trimming: 11 bases; junction bases outside the gene matches: 11. Per germline, CDR1 LGHNA and CDR2 YSLEER. The CDR3 DNA reads TGCGCCAGCAGCCAAGATTCTAGCGGGAGGAACAATGAGCAGTACTTC. This encodes CASSQDSSGRNNEQYF.

Worth noting for this clonotype: The junction and the germline gene differ at one end; a read error may be behind it. The V call is TRBV5-1, the J call TRBJ1-1, with a weak D call TRBD1 (6 bases). Per the germline V gene, CDR1 is SGHRS and CDR2 is YFSETQ. CDR3 length: 13 residues. The CDR3 protein is CASSTTGNTVAFF. CDR3 nucleotide sequence: TGCGCCAGCAGCACTACAGGGAACACTGTAGCTTTCTTT.

The V gene is TRBV14, the J gene TRBJ2-3; D may correspond to TRBD1 or TRBD2 (5 bases each). This CDR3 has 17 amino acids. The germline V and J ends were trimmed by 1 base and 2 bases, with 16 bases remaining between them. Germline CDR1 reads SGHDN; CDR2 reads FVKESK. DNA of the CDR3: TGTGCCAGCAGCCAAGGGTTCGGGGCAGGGTACACAGATACGCAGTATTTT. Translation gives CASSQGFGAGYTDTQYF.

The chain has TRBV6-5 and TRBJ2-7; unclear D gene. V was cut by 6 bases and J by 1 base, with 10 bases left in between. The CDR3 extends over 13 amino acids. The germline V gene encodes CDR1 MNHEY and CDR2 SVGAGI. The CDR3 reads CASRGSRSYEQYF. Here the CDR3 DNA reads TGTGCCAGCAGGGGCAGCCGTTCCTACGAGCAGTACTTC.

This clonotype occurred a few times. The chain is built from TRBV29-1 and TRBJ1-2; D may be TRBD1 (5 bases). This CDR3 comprises 13 residues. Germline loops: CDR1 SQVTM, CDR2 ANQGSEA. V was trimmed by 3 bases and J by 4 bases, leaving 12 bases between them. The CDR3 nucleotides read TGCAGCGTTGAGGCGGACATCGCCTATGGCTACACCTTC. It translates to CSVEADIAYGYTF.

Concerning this clonotype: This clone may be a read error of a much larger clone one base away. V is TRBV4-3 and J is TRBJ1-2, with a possible D match to TRBD1 (5 bases). This CDR3 comprises 15 residues. CDR1 and CDR2 from the germline V gene are LGHNA and YSLEER. V gave up 1 base and J gave up 7 bases, with 16 bases separating them. The CDR3 bases are TGCGCCAGCAGCCAAGCGCAGGGAGTAAATGGTGGCTACACCTTC. Its translation: CASSQAQGVNGGYTF.

This chain connects TRBV20-1 to TRBJ2-7; D remains ambiguous. The V and J ends lost 0 bases and 2 bases respectively, with 11 bases between them. This CDR3 has 14 residues. Per germline, CDR1 DFQATT and CDR2 SNEGSKA (reference sequence). The CDR3 DNA reads as TGCAGTGCTAGAGATCGGGCCAAGACCTACGAGCAGTACTTC. Residues: CSARDRAKTYEQYF.

The genes are TRBV24-1 and TRBJ2-1; D unclear. This CDR3 region has 17 residues. Trimming left V 3 bases short and J 0 bases short, with 14 bases between. Germline-derived CDR1 and CDR2 are KGHDR and SFDVKD. The CDR3 sequence is CATSDVSRSTSYNEQFF. DNA of the CDR3: TGTGCCACCAGTGATGTCAGCCGTTCAACCTCCTACAATGAGCAGTTCTTC.

CDR3 protein: CASSRRTSGGQQETQYF. CDR3 in DNA: TGCGCCAGCAGCCGAAGGACTAGCGGGGGCCAACAAGAGACCCAGTACTTC. The chain has TRBV4-1 and TRBJ2-5; 13 bases fit TRBD2. Per the germline V gene, CDR1 is MGHRA and CDR2 is YSYEKL. There are 17 residues in the CDR3. After removal of 4 bases from V and 2 bases from J, the junction contained 7 bases not matched to a gene.

V usage is TRBV15 and J usage is TRBJ2-7; D is possibly TRBD1 (6 bases). CDR1 LNHNV and CDR2 YYDKDF come from the germline V gene (reference sequence). V was trimmed by 2 bases and J by 9 bases, leaving 17 bases between them. The CDR3 is 14 residues long. The DNA for the CDR3 is TGTGCCACCAGCAGACCAGGGGCATTCGATGGGCAGTACTTC. Translated, it gives CATSRPGAFDGQYF.

This clonotype has at least ten counts. The chain couples TRBV11-2 to TRBJ2-7; TRBD2 matches at 7 bases. V trimming: 0 bases; J trimming: 6 bases; junction bases outside the gene matches: 5. The CDR3 runs to 14 residues. Looked up from germline, CDR1 is SGHAT and CDR2 is FQNNGV. CDR3 sequence reads: CASSLDSGGTEQYF. CDR3 DNA sequence: TGTGCCAGCAGCTTAGATTCGGGGGGTACCGAGCAGTACTTC.

The table lists this clonotype with a few counts. V and J are TRBV5-1 and TRBJ2-5; 7 positions agree with TRBD2. The CDR3 is 16 amino acids. The germline gives CDR1 SGHRS, CDR2 YFSETQ. The V segment lost 1 base and the J segment 1 base; nucleotides outside the gene matches: 7. CDR3 region: CASSLSAGALQETQYF. CDR3 sequence (DNA): TGCGCCAGCAGCTTGTCGGCGGGAGCACTCCAAGAGACCCAGTACTTC.

This clonotype was observed once. This rearrangement joins TRBV27 to TRBJ1-1, with D perhaps matching TRBD1 (5 bases). Germline CDR1 MNHEY, CDR2 SMNVEV (reference sequence). Trimming shortened V by 0 bases and J by 0 bases, and 8 bases separated the two germline ends. This CDR3 contains 15 residues. CDR3 in amino acids: CASSLSAGLNTEAFF. Written as DNA, the CDR3 is TGTGCCAGCAGTTTATCGGCAGGGTTGAACACTGAAGCTTTCTTT.

A remark on this clonotype: The junction shows a germline mismatch at one end, possibly a read error. The chain employs TRBV20-1 and TRBJ1-6, with TRBD1 matching 11 bases. Per the germline V gene, CDR1 is DFQATT and CDR2 is SNEGSKA (reference sequence). The CDR3 contains 15 residues. CDR3 nucleotide sequence: TGTAGTGCTCGGACAGGGGGCGTCTATAATTCACCCCTCCACTTT. Its protein is CSARTGGVYNSPLHF.

This chain connects TRBV4-3 to TRBJ2-3; the D gene is possibly TRBD2 (6 bases). V lost 0 bases and J lost 7, with 17 bases in between. This CDR3 comprises 16 residues. The germline gives CDR1 LGHNA, CDR2 YSLEER. CDR3 protein: CASSQDLESGGNTQYF. The CDR3 coding sequence is TGCGCCAGCAGCCAAGATCTGGAGAGTGGGGGGAATACGCAGTATTTT.

This clonotype was recorded a few times. CDR3 coding DNA: TGTGCCAGCAGCTTAGTACTAGCGGGAGATACGCAGTATTTT. Its protein product is CASSLVLAGDTQYF. The J gene is TRBJ2-3, the V gene TRBV7-9; 9 nucleotides match TRBD2. V was clipped by 1 base and J by 5 bases; unmatched bases: 1. Germline values: CDR1 SEHNR, CDR2 FQNEAQ (reference sequence). The CDR3 is 14 amino acids.

This clonotype was observed a few times. The chain has TRBV12-3 or TRBV12-4 and TRBJ2-1, with TRBD2 identical over 8 bases. The CDR3 extends over 14 amino acids. The ends lost 5 bases at V and 7 bases at J; junction bases unmatched: 7. The DNA of the CDR3 is TGTGCCAGCAGTCCGGGACTAGAGGGAAATGAGCAGTTCTTC. This sequence encodes CASSPGLEGNEQFF.

This clonotype was recorded a few times. Germline and junction disagree at one end, which may indicate a read error. The rearrangement joins TRBV7-2 to TRBJ2-3; TRBD2 aligns across 10 bases. The CDR3 totals 14 residues. The germline gives CDR1 SGHTA, CDR2 FQGNSA. CDR3 sequence: CASSGAGGLDMQYF. The CDR3 DNA sequence: TGTGCCAGCAGCGGAGCGGGGGGGCTTGATATGCAGTATTTT.

Worth noting for this clonotype: This may stem from a read error, because a much larger clone lies one nucleotide away. The chain uses TRBV12-3 or TRBV12-4 and TRBJ2-3; perhaps TRBD2 as D (6 bases). This CDR3 has 12 residues. V lost 11 bases and J lost 4, with 13 bases in between. CDR3 loop: CAGKEGPDTQYF. The DNA of the CDR3 is TGTGCCGGCAAGGAGGGCCCAGATACGCAGTATTTT.